This is a list of T cell receptor beta chains from one sample in a study of shared clonotypes between healthy human individuals. The repertoire was sequenced with immunoSEQ multiplex PCR; TCRdb's copy has only in-frame clones and lacks some. The sample has about 1.1 million clones, more than 75% seen once. What was sequenced was memory CD4+ T cells from PBMCs. All receptors derive from a man aged 18 to 30 in good health. Some clones in this sample may be carry-over from other donors' samples. Each CDR3 is given with its conserved first and last residue. The D gene is left open where the match is weak. Not every row has a clone size; where given, it reads once, few, many or a size class.

V gene,clone size,CDR3 length,D gene,J gene,CDR3 DNA,CDR3 protein
TRBV10-3,-,15,-,TRBJ2-5,TGTGCCATCAGTGAGTCGCTAGCGACTATTGAGACCCAGTACTTC,CAISESLATIETQYF
TRBV6-1,-,15,-,TRBJ2-7,TGTGCCAGCAGTGAACTTGGGGCCTCAAGAGACGAGCAGTACTTC,CASSELGASRDEQYF
TRBV5-1,-,15,TRBD2,TRBJ2-7,TGCGCCAGCAGCTTCGGGGCGGGAGGGTCCTACGAGCAGTACTTC,CASSFGAGGSYEQYF
TRBV29-1,-,13,-,TRBJ2-1,TGCAGCGTCCCGGGACTCTCATACAATGAGCAGTTCTTC,CSVPGLSYNEQFF
TRBV18,-,12,-,TRBJ2-3,TGTGCCAGCTCACCACAGGGTGAGGCGCAGTATTTT,CASSPQGEAQYF
TRBV12-1,-,11,-,TRBJ2-5,TGTGCCAGCAGACTAAGAGAGACCCAGTACTTC,CASRLRETQYF
TRBV7-2,-,11,-,TRBJ1-2,TGTGCCAGCAGCTTAGCGTGGGGGAGGGCCTTC,CASSLAWGRAF
TRBV7-2,-,16,TRBD2,TRBJ2-7,TGTGCCAGCAGCTTAGGGCGCGGGGGGACTGTCTACGAGCAGTACTTC,CASSLGRGGTVYEQYF
TRBV11-1,-,14,-,TRBJ2-3,TGTGCCAGCAGCCGAAGCGGGAGCACAGATACGCAGTATTTT,CASSRSGSTDTQYF
TRBV11-2,-,15,TRBD2,TRBJ2-7,TGTGCCAGCAGCTTAGGCTCTAGCGGGATTTGGGAGCAGTACTTC,CASSLGSSGIWEQYF
TRBV7-2,many,15,-,TRBJ1-2,TGTGCCAGCAGCTTAGAGCCGGAGGATAACTATGGCTACACCTTC,CASSLEPEDNYGYTF
TRBV5-1,once,16,-,TRBJ2-2,TGCGCCAGCAGCCTGGGGGTCCGGGCGGACACCGGGGAGCTGTTTTTT,CASSLGVRADTGELFF
TRBV7-9,-,16,TRBD1,TRBJ2-3,TGTGCCAGCAGCGACCAAGACAGGGGATACACAGATACGCAGTATTTT,CASSDQDRGYTDTQYF
TRBV28,-,17,-,TRBJ1-5,TGTGCCAGCAGTTTTTCAGGGGCCGGGATACGGAATCAGCCCCAGCATTTT,CASSFSGAGIRNQPQHF
TRBV5-4,-,14,-,TRBJ1-1,TGTGCCAGCAGATCGGCCGTGGGGAACACTGAAGCTTTCTTT,CASRSAVGNTEAFF
TRBV5-1,-,14,-,TRBJ2-3,TGCGCCAGCAGCTTGGCCCAATGGGGGGATACGCAGTATTTT,CASSLAQWGDTQYF
TRBV28,once,14,-,TRBJ2-4,TGTGCCAGCAGTCCCCGGGCGCGAATTGCCATTCAGTACTTC,CASSPRARIAIQYF
TRBV5-4,-,15,-,TRBJ1-2,TGTGCCAGCAGCTTGGAAGGGACTCTGGAGCATGGCTACACCTTC,CASSLEGTLEHGYTF
TRBV6-5,-,15,-,TRBJ2-5,TGTGCCAGCAGTTCCCAACCGGCGGCACCCGGTACCCAGTACTTC,CASSSQPAAPGTQYF
TRBV7-9,-,12,-,TRBJ1-6,TGTGCCAGCAGCTTGGGTAGTTCACCCCTCCACTTT,CASSLGSSPLHF
TRBV7-9,-,14,-,TRBJ1-1,TGTGCCAGCAGCTTAAATTCCCAGGCACATGAAGCTTTCTTT,CASSLNSQAHEAFF
TRBV6-1,-,13,-,TRBJ2-3,TGTGCCAGCAGGCCTAGCGGCACAGATACGCAGTATTTT,CASRPSGTDTQYF
TRBV7-6,-,14,-,TRBJ2-3,TGTGCCAGCAGCTTAAGTAGTGTCACAGATACGCAGTATTTT,CASSLSSVTDTQYF
TRBV11-2,-,14,-,TRBJ2-7,TGTGCCAGCAGCTTCCCAGGCCGCCTCTACGAGCAGTACTTC,CASSFPGRLYEQYF
TRBV7-9,-,18,-,TRBJ2-1,TGTGCCAGCAGCTCTACACTCAGATCGAAGGGGTCCTACAATGAGCAGTTCTTC,CASSSTLRSKGSYNEQFF
TRBV29-1,few,15,TRBD2,TRBJ2-3,TGCAGCGTGGTACTAGCGGGGACCCGCACAGATACGCAGTATTTT,CSVVLAGTRTDTQYF
TRBV29-1,-,13,-,TRBJ1-1,TGCAGCGTTGAAGTTGGTATGGCCACTGAAGCTTTCTTT,CSVEVGMATEAFF